The rows below give T cell receptor beta chains drawn from one sample of a study of blood T cell repertoires in COVID-19. Using immunoSEQ multiplex PCR, the repertoire was profiled, and TCRdb retains in-frame clones only, with some absent. The sample consists of more than 400,000 clones, roughly nine tenths of them appearing once. Sequencing was carried out using PBMCs or T cells enriched from blood (not recorded which). These TCRs come from a young woman who had recovered from COVID-19. Both conserved end residues are part of each CDR3. The D gene is left open where the match is weak. Clone size is not always given. Where it is, it says once, few, many or a class for expanded clones.

clone_size	v_call	d_call	j_call	cdr3_aa	cdr3_nt
once	TRBV5-1	TRBD2	TRBJ2-1	CASSPQGAGDNNEQFF	TGCGCCAGCAGCCCTCAAGGAGCGGGGGACAACAATGAGCAGTTCTTC
NA	TRBV7-6	TRBD1	TRBJ2-1	CASSLRTGGPNSYNEQFF	TGTGCCAGCAGCCTGAGGACAGGGGGGCCTAATTCCTACAATGAGCAGTTCTTC
NA	TRBV5-1	NA	TRBJ2-2	CASSLGVQGFTGELFF	TGCGCCAGCAGCTTGGGGGTTCAGGGATTCACCGGGGAGCTGTTTTTT
NA	TRBV18	NA	TRBJ1-6	CASSFQGGGSPLHF	TGTGCCAGCTCGTTCCAGGGAGGAGGTTCACCCCTCCACTTT
NA	TRBV19	NA	TRBJ1-2	CASSMGLGGGYTF	TGTGCCAGTAGTATGGGTCTGGGAGGGGGCTACACCTTC
once	TRBV7-3	TRBD1	TRBJ1-1	CASSPGQGGEAFF	TGTGCCAGCAGCCCAGGACAGGGCGGTGAAGCTTTCTTT
NA	TRBV3-1/TRBV3-2	TRBD1	TRBJ2-6	CASSQEQGATGANVLTF	TGTGCCAGCAGCCAAGAACAGGGGGCTACTGGGGCCAACGTCCTGACTTTC
NA	TRBV6-5	TRBD1	TRBJ1-2	CATELYRGGGYTF	TGTGCCACCGAGCTTTACAGGGGTGGTGGCTACACCTTC
NA	TRBV7-9	NA	TRBJ2-3	CASSLSWDSYTDTQYF	TGTGCCAGCAGCTTGAGTTGGGACTCCTACACAGATACGCAGTATTTT
NA	TRBV19	NA	TRBJ1-6	CASSPLLGSPLHF	TGTGCCAGTAGTCCCCTCCTCGGTTCACCCCTCCACTTT
NA	TRBV5-1	NA	TRBJ1-2	CASSLEAGPLRGYTF	TGCGCCAGCAGCTTGGAGGCAGGGCCCCTGCGGGGCTACACCTTC
NA	TRBV4-1	TRBD2	TRBJ2-3	CASSPRTSWGTDTQYF	TGCGCCAGCAGCCCTCGGACTAGCTGGGGCACAGATACGCAGTATTTT
NA	TRBV28	TRBD2	TRBJ2-1	CASSLGGGQYNEQFF	TGTGCCAGCAGTTTAGGGGGGGGTCAATACAATGAGCAGTTCTTC
few	TRBV28	TRBD2	TRBJ2-7	CASRLSLAGGRYEQYF	TGTGCCAGCAGATTATCGTTAGCGGGGGGCAGGTACGAGCAGTACTTC
NA	TRBV3-1/TRBV3-2	NA	TRBJ1-4	CASSQLPGEEKLFF	TGTGCCAGCAGCCAACTTCCAGGGGAGGAAAAACTGTTTTTT
few	TRBV9	NA	TRBJ1-1	CASSSLGQNTEAFF	TGTGCCAGCAGCTCCCTTGGACAGAACACTGAAGCTTTCTTT
NA	TRBV18	NA	TRBJ1-5	CASSQGSPSNQPQHF	TGTGCCAGCTCACAGGGGTCCCCTAGCAATCAGCCCCAGCATTTT
NA	TRBV28	NA	TRBJ1-1	CASNLSGPKTGNTEAFF	TGTGCCAGCAACCTTAGCGGGCCGAAAACAGGGAACACTGAAGCTTTCTTT
once	TRBV20-1	TRBD2	TRBJ2-1	CSASSSRGAYNEQFF	TGCAGTGCTAGTAGTTCTCGGGGGGCCTACAATGAGCAGTTCTTC
NA	TRBV12-3/TRBV12-4	NA	TRBJ2-7	CASSSDWVQYF	TGTGCCAGCAGTTCGGACTGGGTGCAGTACTTC
NA	TRBV7-7	NA	TRBJ1-3	CASSQSGGLGNTIYF	TGTGCTAGCAGCCAAAGCGGCGGGCTGGGAAACACCATATATTTT
NA	TRBV5-1	NA	TRBJ2-2	CASSSSGGGELFF	TGCGCCAGCAGCTCGTCAGGAGGGGGGGAGCTGTTTTTT
NA	TRBV30	NA	TRBJ1-5	CAWSDRDQPQHF	TGTGCCTGGAGTGATCGGGATCAGCCCCAGCATTTT
NA	TRBV5-4	TRBD1	TRBJ1-1	CASSSSTTGGTEAFF	TGTGCCAGCAGCTCTTCTACGACAGGGGGCACTGAAGCTTTCTTT
NA	TRBV5-4	NA	TRBJ1-1	CASSSANSRDTEAFF	TGTGCCAGCAGCTCGGCCAACTCGCGGGACACTGAAGCTTTCTTT
NA	TRBV5-1	NA	TRBJ2-5	CASSWQGGETQYF	TGCGCCAGCAGCTGGCAGGGTGGAGAGACCCAGTACTTC
NA	TRBV6-5	TRBD1	TRBJ1-4	CATTGGTNEKLFF	TGTGCCACCACAGGGGGAACTAATGAAAAACTGTTTTTT
NA	TRBV18	NA	TRBJ1-5	CASSPGQYQPQHF	TGTGCCAGCTCACCGGGACAATATCAGCCCCAGCATTTT
NA	TRBV5-1	NA	TRBJ1-5	CASSLDRDQPQHF	TGCGCCAGCAGCTTGGACAGAGATCAGCCCCAGCATTTT
NA	TRBV19	TRBD1	TRBJ1-2	CASSSYTGTGNYGYTF	TGTGCCAGTAGTTCTTACACCGGGACAGGGAACTATGGCTACACCTTC
NA	TRBV28	NA	TRBJ1-6	CASSKNRALTNSPLHF	TGTGCCAGCTCAAAAAACAGGGCACTGACAAATTCACCCCTCCACTTT
NA	TRBV28	TRBD1	TRBJ2-3	CAITGTGYTDTQYF	TGTGCCATCACCGGGACAGGGTACACAGATACGCAGTATTTT
once	TRBV29-1	NA	TRBJ2-5	CSVTRSFQETQYF	TGCAGCGTTACCCGAAGCTTCCAAGAGACCCAGTACTTC
NA	TRBV4-1	NA	TRBJ1-5	CASSQDLGRGWSQHF	TGCGCCAGCAGCCAAGATCTGGGCCGGGGATGGTCCCAGCATTTT
NA	TRBV19	TRBD2	TRBJ2-5	CASSRSGGVGETQYF	TGTGCCAGTAGTCGGAGCGGGGGGGTCGGTGAGACCCAGTACTTC
NA	TRBV7-2	NA	TRBJ2-7	CASRGGRNYEQYF	TGTGCCAGCAGGGGGGGACGCAACTACGAGCAGTACTTC
NA	TRBV6-5	TRBD1	TRBJ1-2	CASSYEGLQGESYTF	TGTGCCAGCAGTTACGAGGGCTTACAGGGGGAGTCCTACACCTTC
NA	TRBV2	NA	TRBJ2-7	CASASYEQYF	TGTGCCAGCGCGAGCTACGAGCAGTACTTC
NA	TRBV10-3	TRBD1	TRBJ2-2	CATGTGFLSGELFF	TGTGCCACCGGGACAGGGTTTTTGTCCGGGGAGCTGTTTTTT
NA	TRBV7-9	TRBD1	TRBJ1-6	CASSLDIKTGRTLHF	TGTGCCAGCAGCTTAGATATCAAGACAGGGAGGACCCTCCACTTT
NA	TRBV19	NA	TRBJ1-2	CASSTDGRGGYTF	TGTGCCAGTAGTACAGACGGGAGGGGTGGCTACACCTTC
NA	TRBV24-1	TRBD1	TRBJ1-1	CATSDGQVEAFF	TGTGCCACCAGTGACGGACAGGTAGAAGCTTTCTTT
NA	TRBV7-7	TRBD1	TRBJ2-7	CASSPGPRDRVEQYF	TGTGCCAGCAGCCCCGGACCTCGGGACAGGGTCGAACAGTACTTC
NA	TRBV6-1	NA	TRBJ1-1	CASSPTGFPEAFF	TGTGCCAGCAGTCCTACAGGGTTCCCTGAAGCTTTCTTT
NA	TRBV27	NA	TRBJ2-7	CASSLSSAGYQTYEQYF	TGTGCCAGCAGTTTATCTTCCGCGGGGTACCAAACCTACGAGCAGTACTTC
NA	TRBV4-1	NA	TRBJ1-1	CASSQDSVRAEAFF	TGCGCCAGCAGCCAAGATAGCGTGCGCGCTGAAGCTTTCTTT
few	TRBV5-6	TRBD1	TRBJ1-5	CASSHTDRDQPQHF	TGTGCCAGCAGCCATACCGACAGGGATCAGCCCCAGCATTTT
NA	TRBV2	NA	TRBJ2-2	CASDQGYLSTGELFF	TGTGCCAGTGATCAGGGTTACCTGAGCACCGGGGAGCTGTTTTTT
NA	TRBV19	NA	TRBJ1-6	CASSRSSYNSPLHF	TGTGCCAGTAGCCGGAGCTCCTATAATTCACCCCTCCACTTT
NA	TRBV28	TRBD2	TRBJ2-3	CASSLTSGDTDTQYF	TGTGCCAGCAGTTTGACTAGCGGGGACACAGATACGCAGTATTTT
NA	TRBV7-2	NA	TRBJ2-2	CASSLGLGGNTGELFF	TGTGCCAGCAGCTTAGGTCTTGGGGGCAACACCGGGGAGCTGTTTTTT
NA	TRBV19	NA	TRBJ1-3	CASRLDRASGNTIYF	TGTGCCAGTAGGTTGGACAGAGCCTCTGGAAACACCATATATTTT
NA	TRBV19	TRBD1	TRBJ1-2	CASSTSIGTDYGYTF	TGTGCCAGTAGCACCTCCATAGGGACAGACTATGGCTACACCTTC
NA	TRBV2	NA	TRBJ1-4	CASSEQGGEKLFF	TGTGCCAGCAGTGAACAGGGAGGGGAAAAACTGTTTTTT
NA	TRBV7-8	TRBD2	TRBJ2-3	CASRSSGGETDTQYF	TGTGCCAGCAGGTCTAGCGGGGGGGAAACAGATACGCAGTATTTT
NA	TRBV28	TRBD1	TRBJ1-2	CASSRPGTGKSYTF	TGTGCCAGCAGTCGACCCGGGACAGGGAAGAGCTACACCTTC